A selection of T cell receptor beta chains follows, all from one sample in a study of blood T cell repertoires in COVID-19. Method: immunoSEQ multiplex PCR; TCRdb's copy keeps in-frame clones and lacks some. The profile shows roughly 340,000 clones, under 95% of them singletons. The source material was peripheral blood. Receptors originate from a woman aged 18-29 years who had recovered from COVID-19. CDR3s include the opening cysteine and the closing phenylalanine or tryptophan. A D gene is named only where the DNA matches it firmly. Size values are once, few and many counts, or a class for expanded clones, and some rows have none.

D: .
J: TRBJ2-4
V: TRBV12-3/TRBV12-4
size: .
CDR3: CASSLGADIQYF

D: .
J: TRBJ2-2
V: TRBV9
size: .
CDR3: CASSVAPSGTGELFF

D: TRBD1
J: TRBJ1-2
V: TRBV5-5
size: .
CDR3: CASSSRQGSNYNYGYTF

D: .
J: TRBJ2-1
V: TRBV3-1/TRBV3-2
size: .
CDR3: CASSQEGSGANEQFF

D: .
J: TRBJ2-1
V: TRBV27
size: .
CDR3: CASSFILGAPNQDEQFF

D: .
J: TRBJ1-4
V: TRBV2
size: .
CDR3: CASTSEGATNEKLFF

D: TRBD2
J: TRBJ2-1
V: TRBV5-1
size: .
CDR3: CASSLAGGPSLDNEQFF

D: .
J: TRBJ2-1
V: TRBV19
size: .
CDR3: CASKSVADSYNEQFF

D: .
J: TRBJ1-1
V: TRBV19
size: .
CDR3: CAINGGRGNTEAFF

D: .
J: TRBJ1-2
V: TRBV6-5
size: once
CDR3: CASSFGEAGRGYTF

D: .
J: TRBJ1-1
V: TRBV7-2
size: .
CDR3: CASSSGVDTEAFF

D: TRBD2
J: TRBJ2-1
V: TRBV7-2
size: .
CDR3: CASSDSGSQFF

D: TRBD1
J: TRBJ1-1
V: TRBV19
size: many
CDR3: CASIRQGQGKGEAFF

D: TRBD2
J: TRBJ2-1
V: TRBV7-8
size: once
CDR3: CASSSPSAGAGFNEQFF

D: .
J: TRBJ1-4
V: TRBV19
size: .
CDR3: CASSIGGGRGNEKLFF

D: .
J: TRBJ2-3
V: TRBV6-4
size: few
CDR3: CASSPRVGGTDTQYF

D: TRBD1
J: TRBJ1-2
V: TRBV19
size: .
CDR3: CASDRGRDGYTF

D: .
J: TRBJ2-1
V: TRBV24-1
size: .
CDR3: CATSPQGPYNEQFF

D: TRBD1
J: TRBJ1-2
V: TRBV11-2
size: .
CDR3: CASSPQGTVYGYTF

D: .
J: TRBJ1-4
V: TRBV4-1
size: .
CDR3: CASSQRGRDEKLFF

D: .
J: TRBJ1-1
V: TRBV6-2/TRBV6-3
size: .
CDR3: CASSYSGRGDEAFF

D: .
J: TRBJ1-2
V: TRBV4-1
size: many
CDR3: CASSQDLGLDYGYTF

D: .
J: TRBJ1-2
V: TRBV18
size: .
CDR3: CASSPGGPYGYTF

D: TRBD2
J: TRBJ2-5
V: TRBV19
size: .
CDR3: CASRPSGEETQYF

D: TRBD1
J: TRBJ1-4
V: TRBV5-1
size: .
CDR3: CASSGPAGGDEKLFF

D: TRBD1
J: TRBJ1-1
V: TRBV10-3
size: .
CDR3: CAISESGQPGTEAFF